The entry below gives a single T cell receptor beta chain sequence along with its context. Its antigen is as yet unknown. The PCR contained 60 Vbeta and 13 Jbeta primers. Original data processing: Later reanalysis found approximately 80 million unique TCR beta chains, 10 million to 14 million of them shared. Assay: immunoSEQ multiplex PCR; the TCRdb copy retains only in-frame clones and omits some. The V and J calls and clone size come from that table; D and trimming were worked out from the DNA. The sample contains some 180,000 clones, over 75% of which appear only once. The data stem from a study of cytomegalovirus exposure and HLA in healthy donors. Study findings and constraints: About 87% or about 30% of the time was how often most TCR beta V segments were productive, according to an earlier analysis.

V shed 8 bases and J 4 bases; nucleotides not matched to a gene: 8. The CDR3 contains 14 residues. The germline V gene encodes CDR1 LNHDA and CDR2 SQIVND (reference sequence). This sequence joins TRBV19 and TRBJ1-1, with 9 positions matching TRBD1. This TCR came from a male donor in good health and CMV-seronegative. The specimen sequenced was PBMCs. The CDR3 spells CASSKTGGSTEAFF. DNA of the CDR3: TGTGCCAGTTCCAAGACAGGGGGAAGCACTGAAGCTTTCTTT.